This T cell receptor (beta chain) was documented in a study of blood T cell repertoires in COVID-19. Study in general: Sites in the United States, Italy and Spain provided acute and convalescent COVID-19 samples. PBMCs, B-cell-depleted T cells, or T cells were the source of the cDNA or gDNA that made up the material.

Authors' processing steps: Reference gene primer amplification gave estimated nucleated cell counts. Sequencing used immunoSEQ multiplex PCR; TCRdb keeps in-frame clones, though not all of them. D and trimming were read from the DNA, whereas the V and J calls and clone size are those reported in that table. This table holds approximately 290,000 clones, about 89% found once. Details on this clone: Within the sample, other DNA sequences also encode this same CDR3.

Source material: peripheral blood. The TCR originated in a man in his thirties or forties with acute or convalescent COVID-19.

The chain's CDR3 is CASRPPGLAGSSSYNEQFF. The CDR3, as DNA: TGTGCCAGCAGGCCCCCGGGACTAGCGGGGAGTAGCTCCTACAATGAGCAGTTCTTC. The J gene is TRBJ2-1, the V gene TRBV28, with TRBD2 matching over 13 bases. The V and J ends lost 6 bases and 0 bases, in that order; junction bases with no gene match: 11. Germline V gene data show CDR1 as MDHEN and CDR2 as SYDVKM. CDR3 length equals 19 residues. Filled out from reference TRBV28 and TRBJ2-1, the complete variable domain reads DVKVTQSSRYLVKRTGEKVFLECVQDMDHENMFWYRQDPGLGLRLIYFSYDVKMKEKGDIPEGYSVSREKKERFSLILESASTNQTSMYLCASRPPGLAGSSSYNEQFFGPGTRLTVL.